Below are 30 T cell receptor beta chains sequenced from a single sample in a study of vaccination effects on CD4 cells after COVID-19. Here immunoSEQ multiplex PCR was the method, and the copy in TCRdb shows in-frame clones only, minus some. This table has about 23,000 clones, roughly two thirds appearing once. Their specific antigens are unknown. Sequencing was preceded by expansion of antigen-specific CD4+ T cells with viral peptide pools in the ViraFEST assay. Subsequent to 10 days of culture, CD4+ T cells were isolated. Nobody among the vaccine recipients had prior SARS-CoV-2 infection (nucleocapsid antibodies were negative). Material: CD4+ T cells from PBMCs cultured with SARS-CoV-2 spike peptides, obtained before COVID-19 vaccination. Receptors originate from a human donor who received a COVID-19 vaccine.

The J gene is TRBJ2-1, the V gene TRBV5-6, with D uncertain. The CDR3 loop spans 11 amino acids. The V gene lost 0 bases and the J gene lost 14 bases, with 9 bases spanning the gap. Germline-derived CDR1 and CDR2 are SGHDT and YYEEEE. The CDR3 loop reads CASSLGLGKFF. As DNA, the CDR3 is TGTGCCAGCAGCTTGGGTTTAGGGAAGTTCTTC.

The V call is TRBV10-3, the J call TRBJ2-1, with D perhaps matching TRBD1 (5 bases). The CDR3 loop spans 11 amino acids. From germline, CDR1 is ENHRY and CDR2 SYGVKD. Trimming shortened V by 7 bases and J by 7 bases, and 8 bases separated the two germline ends. The CDR3 coding sequence is TGTGCCATCAATAGACAGAATGAGCAGTTCTTC. It codes for CAINRQNEQFF.

The chain uses TRBV5-1 and TRBJ2-7, with D tentatively TRBD2 (6 bases). Trimming shortened V by 5 bases and J by 5 bases, and 20 bases separated the two germline ends. Germline assignment: CDR1 SGHRS and CDR2 YFSETQ. This CDR3 has 15 amino acids. As DNA, the CDR3 is TGCGCCAGCAGGGTCCTAGCGTCCCCCGCCGACGAGCAGTACTTC. Translation gives CASRVLASPADEQYF.

The chain employs TRBV6-5 and TRBJ1-2; 11 positions agree with TRBD1. V trimming: 7 bases; J trimming: 7 bases; junction bases outside the gene matches: 8. This CDR3 contains 14 residues. Germline lookup yields CDR1 MNHEY and CDR2 SVGAGI. CDR3 sequence reads: CASTRTGGVSGYTF. CDR3 in DNA: TGTGCCAGCACTCGGACAGGGGGCGTGAGTGGCTACACCTTC.

For this clone: Within the sample, other DNA sequences also encode this same CDR3. The chain joins TRBV10-2 to TRBJ1-3; D possibly corresponds to TRBD1 (6 bases). The CDR3 has 14 residues. V lost 6 bases and J lost 0, with 9 bases in between. CDR1 WSHSY and CDR2 SAAADI come from the germline V gene. In DNA, the CDR3 is TGCGCCAGCAGGGAACAGGGCTCTGGAAACACCATATATTTT. Translating gives CASREQGSGNTIYF.

The chain couples TRBV19 to TRBJ2-7; D is unresolved. The length of the CDR3 is 14 residues. Per the germline V gene, CDR1 is LNHDA and CDR2 is SQIVND (reference sequence). V lost 7 bases to trimming and J lost 0 bases, with 13 bases between them. The CDR3 sequence: CASTPEVSSYEQYF. In DNA, the CDR3 is TGTGCCAGTACCCCAGAGGTCAGCTCCTACGAGCAGTACTTC.

The chain joins TRBV19 to TRBJ1-1; tentatively, D is TRBD1 (6 bases). The germline CDR1 and CDR2 sequences are LNHDA and SQIVND (reference sequence). This CDR3 contains 16 residues. V lost 5 bases and J lost 3, with 19 bases in between. The chain's CDR3 is CASSRRDTRGDTEAFF. The CDR3 bases are TGTGCCAGTAGTCGGAGGGACACACGAGGGGACACTGAAGCTTTCTTT.

The chain has TRBV28 and TRBJ2-2; 7 bases agree with TRBD2. V was pared by 6 bases and J by 0 bases, with 13 bases of the junction left unmatched. The CDR3 spans 18 residues. Per the germline V gene, CDR1 is MDHEN and CDR2 is SYDVKM. The CDR3 is CASSIAGGGFANTGELFF. The CDR3 DNA follows: TGTGCCAGCAGCATTGCGGGCGGGGGATTCGCGAACACCGGGGAGCTGTTTTTT.

The chain employs TRBV5-4 and TRBJ2-3; possible D gene TRBD2, 5 bases. V dropped 4 bases and J dropped 5 bases, with 17 bases sitting between them. Germline V gives CDR1 SGHNT, CDR2 YYREEE (reference sequence). The CDR3 sequence is 15 residues long. DNA for the CDR3: TGTGCCAGCAGCCCCGATTTGGAGGTTCTAGATACGCAGTATTTT. It codes for CASSPDLEVLDTQYF.

The rearrangement joins TRBV5-1 to TRBJ1-1; TRBD1 aligns across 8 bases. Trimming took 4 bases from V and 5 from J; bases not matched to a gene: 13. The CDR3 is made up of 16 amino acids. CDR1 is SGHRS, CDR2 YFSETQ, per germline. The CDR3 nucleotides are TGCGCCAGCAGCCCCTACCGTCAGGGGGCGAGGACTGAAGCTTTCTTT. Translated: CASSPYRQGARTEAFF.

The genes are TRBV12-5 and TRBJ2-3; D is perhaps TRBD1 (6 bases). This CDR3 region has 15 residues. Between the trimmed V and J ends, which lost 2 bases and 0 bases, there was a span of 9 bases. The germline V gene has CDR1 LGHNT and CDR2 FRNRAP. The DNA for the CDR3 is TGTGCTAGTGGTTTGTCCGGACAGAGCACAGATACGCAGTATTTT. As protein: CASGLSGQSTDTQYF.

V gene TRBV5-1 combines with J gene TRBJ1-3; no definite D call. CDR3 length: 14 amino acids. Germline lookup yields CDR1 SGHRS and CDR2 YFSETQ. Trimming left V 4 bases short and J 4 bases short, with 12 bases between. CDR3 DNA: TGCGCCAGCAGCGAACAATTTTCGGGAAACACCATATATTTT. This codes for CASSEQFSGNTIYF.

The chain has TRBV11-1 and TRBJ2-7, with 10 bases aligning to TRBD1. The CDR3 runs 15 residues. The V and J ends lost 6 bases and 3 bases, in that order; junction bases with no gene match: 8. Germline V gene sequence: CDR1 SGHAT, CDR2 FQDESV (reference sequence). The CDR3, as DNA: TGTGCCAGCAGTTTTCCGGGACAGGGGTACTACGAGCAGTACTTC. Protein product: CASSFPGQGYYEQYF.

The V call is TRBV24-1, the J call TRBJ1-5; the D is unclear. The CDR3 contains 14 residues. V gave up 5 bases and J gave up 0 bases, with 7 bases separating them. Germline V gene data show CDR1 as KGHDR and CDR2 as SFDVKD. The CDR3 DNA follows: TGTGCCACCAGTGCAGAATATAGCAATCAGCCCCAGCATTTT. Encoded protein: CATSAEYSNQPQHF.

The chain links TRBV9 to TRBJ2-3; D might be TRBD1 (6 bases). There are 16 residues in the CDR3. Germline values: CDR1 SGDLS, CDR2 YYNGEE. V lost 0 bases and J lost 2, with 13 bases in between. CDR3: CASSVVGTLNTDTQYF. CDR3 coding DNA: TGTGCCAGCAGCGTAGTGGGGACACTTAACACAGATACGCAGTATTTT.

The chain is built from TRBV4-1 and TRBJ2-2; D gene ambiguous. This CDR3 comprises 12 residues. The V and J ends lost 3 bases and 7 bases respectively, with 6 bases between them. The V gene's germline CDR1 is MGHRA and CDR2 YSYEKL. The CDR3: CASSHPGGELFF. As DNA, the CDR3 is TGCGCCAGCAGCCACCCGGGCGGGGAGCTGTTTTTT.

V and J are TRBV2 and TRBJ2-7, with TRBD1 as a possible D gene (5 bases). The germline V and J ends were trimmed by 3 bases and 3 bases, with 9 bases remaining between them. This CDR3 has 13 amino acids. Germline V gene data show CDR1 as SNHLY and CDR2 as FYNNEI. CDR3: CASSEIRDYEQYF. CDR3 DNA: TGTGCCAGCAGTGAGATCAGGGACTACGAGCAGTACTTC.

The chain carries TRBV19 and TRBJ2-2, with D possibly being TRBD2 (6 bases). Germline CDR1 is LNHDA and CDR2 is SQIVND (reference sequence). This CDR3 contains 13 residues. The V and J ends lost 3 bases and 7 bases respectively, with 9 bases between them. Written as DNA, the CDR3 is TGTGCCAGTAGTATGGACTACTACGGGGAGCTGTTTTTT. It translates to CASSMDYYGELFF.

In its sample, this clone was seen a few times. The chain uses TRBV7-7 and TRBJ2-1; 10 positions agree with TRBD2. Germline trimming cut 5 bases from V and 5 bases from J; bases unmatched to any gene: 6. Germline values: CDR1 SSHAT, CDR2 FNYEAQ (reference sequence). CDR3 length: 15 residues. As DNA, the CDR3 is TGTGCCAGCAGCAGCGGGAGGGCCGCTAACAATGAGCAGTTCTTC. Translating gives CASSSGRAANNEQFF.

This clone has more than one count but fewer than ten. The chain carries TRBV3-1 (or the pseudogene TRBV3-2) and TRBJ2-7; 13 bases are shared with TRBD2. Trimming removed 4 bases from V and 5 bases from J; junction bases left unmatched: 5. Germline loops: CDR1 LGHDT, CDR2 YNNKEL (reference sequence). There are 15 residues in the CDR3. The CDR3 reads CASSPTSGGTHEQYF. Here the CDR3 DNA reads TGTGCCAGCAGCCCGACTAGCGGGGGGACCCACGAGCAGTACTTC.

In nucleotides, the CDR3 is TGCGCCAGCCGGACTAGCGGGGAGAACAATGAGCAGTTCTTC. Its translation: CASRTSGENNEQFF. V and J are TRBV5-1 and TRBJ2-1; 12 nucleotides line up with TRBD2. The CDR3 spans 14 residues. The germline CDR1 and CDR2 sequences are SGHRS and YFSETQ. The V gene end was trimmed by 7 bases and the J gene end by 5 bases; junction bases not matched to a gene: 4.

The rearrangement uses TRBV27 and TRBJ2-3; the match to TRBD2 covers 8 bases. V trimming: 0 bases; J trimming: 1 base; junction bases outside the gene matches: 3. Germline assignment: CDR1 MNHEY and CDR2 SMNVEV (reference sequence). The CDR3 length is 16 residues. The CDR3 nucleotides are TGTGCCAGCAGTTTATCGAACGGGGGGGGCACAGATACGCAGTATTTT. Its translation is CASSLSNGGGTDTQYF.

This clone came up once. This chain links TRBV4-1 with TRBJ2-7, with 7 bases matching TRBD2. V shed 3 bases and J 3 bases; nucleotides not matched to a gene: 11. The CDR3 has 16 amino acids. Germline loops: CDR1 MGHRA, CDR2 YSYEKL. The CDR3 loop is CASSHRLLADNYEQYF. As DNA, the CDR3 is TGCGCCAGCAGCCATCGGCTCCTAGCGGACAACTACGAGCAGTACTTC.

This clone occurred a few times. The chain couples TRBV3-1 (or the pseudogene TRBV3-2) to TRBJ1-3, with a weak D call TRBD1 (5 bases). Between the trimmed V and J ends, which lost 6 bases and 0 bases, there was a span of 15 bases. The CDR3 extends over 16 amino acids. In germline, CDR1 is LGHDT, CDR2 YNNKEL (reference sequence). CDR3 nucleotide sequence: TGTGCCAGCAGAGGCGAGGGGTATAGCTCTGGAAACACCATATATTTT. Its protein product is CASRGEGYSSGNTIYF.

Within the sample, this clone is medium-sized. The chain combines TRBV7-2 with TRBJ1-2; 8 bases agree with TRBD1. Germline CDR1 and CDR2: SGHTA and FQGNSA. Losses at the gene ends were 1 base for V and 7 bases for J; bases not matched to a gene: 11. The CDR3 runs to 16 residues. Here the CDR3 reads CASSLEVLAGGSGYTF. For the CDR3, the DNA is TGTGCCAGCAGCTTAGAGGTCCTGGCAGGGGGCTCTGGCTACACCTTC.

There are a few counts of this clone. This chain uses TRBV9 with TRBJ1-3; D perhaps matches TRBD1 (5 bases). Germline V CDR1 and CDR2: SGDLS, YYNGEE. V was trimmed by 0 bases and J by 4 bases, leaving 11 bases between them. This CDR3 is 15 amino acids long. As DNA, the CDR3 is TGTGCCAGCAGCGTAGTAGAGGGGTCCGGAAACACCATATATTTT. Translating it yields CASSVVEGSGNTIYF.

V gene TRBV19 combines with J gene TRBJ2-7, with D perhaps TRBD2 (6 bases). The V and J ends lost 3 bases and 4 bases respectively, with 10 bases between them. The germline V gene has CDR1 LNHDA and CDR2 SQIVND (reference sequence). The CDR3 runs 13 residues. The CDR3 region has the DNA TGTGCCAGTAGTATGAAGGAGGGGTACGAGCAGTACTTC. This sequence encodes CASSMKEGYEQYF. Supplemented by reference TRBV19 and TRBJ2-7, the full variable domain reads DGGITQSPKYLFRKEGQNVTLSCEQNLNHDAMYWYRQDPGQGLRLIYYSQIVNDFQKGDIAEGYSVSREKKESFPLTVTSAQKNPTAFYLCASSMKEGYEQYFGPGTRLTVT.

CDR3 nucleotides: TGTGCCATTTCTACAGGGGAAAACTATGGCTACACCTTC. Translation: CAISTGENYGYTF. This chain joins TRBV10-3 and TRBJ1-2; 7 bases fit TRBD1. This CDR3 has 13 amino acids. J lost 2 bases, V lost 9 bases, and 6 bases had no gene match. The germline V gene has CDR1 ENHRY and CDR2 SYGVKD.

The gene calls are TRBV3-1 (or the pseudogene TRBV3-2) and TRBJ2-1, with D uncertain. Germline V lookup: CDR1 LGHDT, CDR2 YNNKEL (reference sequence). Trimming took off 1 base at V and 10 bases at J, with 5 bases between the two ends. CDR3 size: 11 residues. The CDR3 here is CASSQGLEQFF. As DNA, the CDR3 is TGTGCCAGCAGCCAAGGACTCGAGCAGTTCTTC.

The chain couples TRBV18 to TRBJ1-1; 10 bases are a match to TRBD1. The CDR3 spans 15 residues. V dropped 3 bases and J dropped 6; count of bases not matched to a gene: 7. The germline CDR1 and CDR2 sequences are KGHSH and LQKENI. The CDR3, as DNA: TGTGCCAGCTCACCCGGACAGGGGGGGACCGCTGAAGCTTTCTTT. Translated, it gives CASSPGQGGTAEAFF.